This TCR beta chain was recovered during a study of T cells in Graves' hyperthyroidism and ophthalmopathy. Researchers amplified the TCR beta CDR3 regions from RNA transcripts. The HTBI set primed first-round TCR CDR3 RT-PCR. TCRdb ran MiXCR on the multiplex PCR reads and lists one entry per CDR3 protein. Of 700,000 or so distinct CDR3 sequences in the sample, roughly 17% are singletons; the top ten hold under 10%. Sequencing was carried out using blood. The clonotype was recovered from a man between 18 and 35 years old with Graves' hyperthyroidism.

CDR3 nucleotide sequence: TGTGCCACCAGTGATTTGACGGGTAACGGCTACACCTTC. Translated, it gives CATSDLTGNGYTF. The chain links TRBV24-1 to TRBJ1-2; D is ambiguous. This CDR3 contains 13 residues. V lost 0 bases, J lost 8 bases, and 9 bases lay in between. The germline CDR1 and CDR2 sequences are KGHDR and SFDVKD.